The 18 T cell receptor beta chains below all came from one sample that was sequenced in a study of monozygotic twins with inflammatory bowel disease (dated by TCRdb to about 2019). The method behind the library was 5' RACE. The listed sequencing device is Illumina HiSeq 2500. TCRdb reanalyzed the reads, keeping one entry per CDR3 protein sequence and omitting DNA. The data table for this sample lists 140,000 to 150,000 distinct CDR3 sequences. Roughly 1.2% of the sample is in the top ten clones. Source material: blood. These receptors all stem from a human donor with ulcerative colitis or Crohn's disease, or a healthy co-twin of an affected twin (not recorded which).

J is TRBJ1-1 and V is TRBV4-1; TCRdb's D call of TRBD1 is untestable without DNA. This CDR3 is built from 15 residues. Germline V gene sequence: CDR1 MGHRA, CDR2 YSYEKL. The CDR3 sequence: CASSQFQGAGTEAFF.

The J gene is TRBJ2-2, the V gene TRBV5-4; TCRdb indicates TRBD1, and absent DNA this call remains unverified. This CDR3 contains 13 residues. CDR1 SGHNT and CDR2 YYREEE come from the germline V gene (reference sequence). CDR3 amino acids: CASSPWEAGELFF. The entire variable domain, with the rest obtained from reference TRBV5-4 and TRBJ2-2, is as follows: ETGVTQSPTHLIKTRGQQVTLRCSSQSGHNTVSWYQQALGQGPQFIFQYYREEENGRGNFPPRFSGLQFPNYSSELNVNALELDDSALYLCASSPWEAGELFFGEGSRLTVL.

The genes are TRBV20-1 and TRBJ1-5; TCRdb outputs TRBD1, but without DNA this stays unchecked. This CDR3 is built from 14 residues. Germline assignment: CDR1 DFQATT and CDR2 SNEGSKA (reference sequence). CDR3 region: CSLTGDRSNQPQHF.

The chain carries TRBV7-2 and TRBJ2-1; TCRdb designates TRBD2, a call that cannot be tested without DNA. The CDR3 covers 16 residues. Germline CDR1 reads SGHTA; CDR2 reads FQGNSA. CDR3 protein: CASSFASGKSYNEQFF.

The rearrangement joins TRBV3-1 to TRBJ2-1; TCRdb names TRBD1, which stays unverified in the absence of DNA. Germline V gene data show CDR1 as LGHDT and CDR2 as YNNKEL (reference sequence). The CDR3 length is 15 residues. The chain's CDR3 is CASSRRDRAYNEQFF.

The chain joins TRBV24-1 to TRBJ2-3. Looked up from germline, CDR1 is KGHDR and CDR2 is SFDVKD. The CDR3 is made up of 14 amino acids. The CDR3 region is CATSEGLHINTQYF.

The chain links TRBV7-6 to TRBJ2-7; there is no DNA to check the TCRdb D call of TRBD1. Germline V gene sequence: CDR1 SGHVS, CDR2 FNYEAQ. This CDR3 has 13 residues. The CDR3 here is CASSHPGDNEQYF.

The chain recombines TRBV5-1 with TRBJ2-7. The CDR3 has 14 amino acids. From germline, CDR1 is SGHRS and CDR2 YFSETQ. The CDR3 is CASSLEGEYYEQYF. Based on the CDR3 plus reference TRBV5-1 and TRBJ2-7, the full variable domain is KAGVTQTPRYLIKTRGQQVTLSCSPISGHRSVSWYQQTPGQGLQFLFEYFSETQRNKGNFPGRFSGRQFSNSRSEMNVSTLELGDSALYLCASSLEGEYYEQYFGPGTRLTVT.

This chain connects TRBV28 to TRBJ1-2; checking the TCRdb D call of TRBD1 is not possible without DNA. The CDR3 runs 15 residues. Per the germline V gene, CDR1 is MDHEN and CDR2 is SYDVKM. CDR3 loop: CASLPAGSRSLGYTF.

The chain combines TRBV3-1 with TRBJ2-7; TCRdb calls TRBD1, which cannot be checked without DNA. Germline V CDR1 and CDR2: LGHDT, YNNKEL (reference sequence). The CDR3 spans 14 residues. The chain's CDR3 is CASSHTDSNYEQYF.

The chain uses TRBV7-2 and TRBJ2-7; TCRdb picks TRBD1, but there is no DNA to check that call. This CDR3 spans 14 amino acids. CDR1 is SGHTA, CDR2 FQGNSA, per germline. This CDR3 is CASSLDRPLREQYF. Full variable domain (missing parts from reference TRBV7-2 and TRBJ2-7): GAGVSQSPSNKVTEKGKDVELRCDPISGHTALYWYRQSLGQGLEFLIYFQGNSAPDKSGLPSDRFSAERTGGSVSTLTIQRTQQEDSAVYLCASSLDRPLREQYFGPGTRLTVT.

The chain employs TRBV21-1 and TRBJ1-6. TRBV21-1 is a known pseudogene. The CDR3 is 11 amino acids. CDR3 amino acids: CASSQNSPLHF.

V gene TRBV20-1 combines with J gene TRBJ1-1. CDR1 and CDR2 from the germline V gene are DFQATT and SNEGSKA (reference sequence). This CDR3 comprises 17 residues. The CDR3 region is CSARDSVFRGFGTEAFF.

The chain carries TRBV20-1 and TRBJ2-5; no DNA is available, so the TRBD2 call from TCRdb remains unchecked. Germline V gene lookup returns CDR1 DFQATT and CDR2 SNEGSKA (reference sequence). This CDR3 has 13 residues. The CDR3 sequence: CSPAEIGRETQYF.

V gene TRBV4-2 combines with J gene TRBJ2-3; TCRdb indicates TRBD2, and absent DNA this call remains unverified. The CDR3 sequence is 13 residues long. The germline gives CDR1 LGHNA, CDR2 YNFKEQ. The CDR3 loop is CASSLGLADTQYF.

The CDR3 sequence is CSAIPGGGTEAFF. The chain carries TRBV20-1 and TRBJ1-1; TCRdb indicates TRBD1, and absent DNA this call remains unverified. The germline V gene encodes CDR1 DFQATT and CDR2 SNEGSKA (reference sequence). This CDR3 is 13 amino acids long.

The rearrangement joins TRBV6-1 to TRBJ1-2; TCRdb calls TRBD1, which cannot be checked without DNA. CDR1 and CDR2 from the germline V gene are MNHNS and SASEGT. The CDR3 contains 16 residues. The CDR3 reads CASSPWTGGPGYGYTF.

The CDR3 sequence: CASSLNLAGGNTGELFF. The chain couples TRBV7-3 to TRBJ2-2; TCRdb lists TRBD2, though no DNA is available to test this call. The CDR3 consists of 17 residues. Per germline, CDR1 SGHTA and CDR2 FQGTGA.